This T cell receptor beta chain was captured in a study of cytomegalovirus exposure and HLA in healthy donors. Points from the study as a whole: Some highly shared sequence variants likely arose as a pipeline artifact.

This clone occurred a few times. Its antigen is not known. 13 Jbeta primers and 60 Vbeta primers were used for the PCR. Clones were read by immunoSEQ multiplex PCR, and TCRdb kept only the in-frame ones, dropping some. The profile shows about 180,000 clones, 76% of them singletons. The sample taken for sequencing was PBMCs. This clonotype was obtained from a man between 18 and 29 years old in good health and CMV-seronegative.

The CDR3 bases are TGTGCCAGCACACCGGGGTGGACTAACTATGGCTACACCTTC. This translates into CASTPGWTNYGYTF. This chain links TRBV28 with TRBJ1-2, with unresolved D. V was shortened by 7 bases and J by 0 bases, with 12 bases between the two germline ends. CDR1 is MDHEN and CDR2 is SYDVKM in the germline V gene. This CDR3 contains 14 residues.